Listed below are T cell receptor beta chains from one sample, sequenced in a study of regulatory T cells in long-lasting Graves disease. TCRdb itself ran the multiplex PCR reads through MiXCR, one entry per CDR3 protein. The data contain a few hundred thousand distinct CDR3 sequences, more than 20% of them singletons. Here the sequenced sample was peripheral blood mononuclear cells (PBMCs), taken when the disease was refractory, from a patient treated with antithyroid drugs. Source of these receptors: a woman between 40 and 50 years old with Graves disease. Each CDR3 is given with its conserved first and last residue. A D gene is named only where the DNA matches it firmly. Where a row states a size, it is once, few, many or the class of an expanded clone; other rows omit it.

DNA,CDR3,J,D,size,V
TGTGCCAGCAGCTTACAAGGAAACACCATATATTTT,CASSLQGNTIYF,TRBJ1-3,.,many,TRBV7-9
TGTGCCAGCAGTTTATGGGGGACCCGCTCGGGGGACTATGGCTACACCTTC,CASSLWGTRSGDYGYTF,TRBJ1-2,.,many,TRBV28
TGTGCCAGCAGCTTGGGAAGCCTGCGGGGCCCCTCCTCTCACGAGCAGTACTTC,CASSLGSLRGPSSHEQYF,TRBJ2-7,.,.,TRBV7-9
TGTGCCAGCAGTGGGGGAGGATATGAAGCTTTCTTT,CASSGGGYEAFF,TRBJ1-1,.,many,TRBV2
TGTGCCAGCAGCCCGTGGGACGAAAAACTGTTTTTT,CASSPWDEKLFF,TRBJ1-4,.,.,TRBV7-9
TGTGCCTGGAGTGTAAGAGTGATGGGTTGGTATTTT,CAWSVRVMGWYF,TRBJ2-3,.,.,TRBV30
TGCGCCAGCAGCCTATCGGGGGGGCTGAGGACTGAAGCTTTCTTT,CASSLSGGLRTEAFF,TRBJ1-1,.,.,TRBV4-1
TGTGCCAGCAGCCCATACCCCGGGACAGGGGGGATTAATGAAAAACTGTTTTTT,CASSPYPGTGGINEKLFF,TRBJ1-4,TRBD1,.,TRBV28
TGTGCCAGCAGCTTTGGGAGGGAAGCTTTCTTT,CASSFGREAFF,TRBJ1-1,.,many,TRBV7-9
TGTGCCAGCTCAAACGGGGAGGGGACTTCCTACGAGCAGTACTTC,CASSNGEGTSYEQYF,TRBJ2-7,TRBD2,.,TRBV18
TGTGCCAGCAGTACGGCGAGCAATCAGCCCCAGCATTTT,CASSTASNQPQHF,TRBJ1-5,.,many,TRBV28
TGTGCCAGCAGTTTATCGGCAGAGAATCAGCCCCAGCATTTT,CASSLSAENQPQHF,TRBJ1-5,.,once,TRBV27
TGTGCCAGCAGCCAAAAGACGGTGGTGAACACTGAAGCTTTCTTT,CASSQKTVVNTEAFF,TRBJ1-1,.,.,TRBV14
TGTGCCAGCAGTGCGGGAGGGTTTGGTGGGAATGAGCAGTTCTTC,CASSAGGFGGNEQFF,TRBJ2-1,TRBD2,few,TRBV28
TGTGCCAGCAGTTCGTCCGGGACAGGTTCTCAAGAGCAGTACTTC,CASSSSGTGSQEQYF,TRBJ2-7,TRBD1,many,TRBV28
TGTGCCAGCAGCCGTGAGGGGGCTCGTGTCTACGAGCAGTACTTC,CASSREGARVYEQYF,TRBJ2-7,TRBD1,.,TRBV3-1
TGTGCCAGCAGTTATCGAGGTTGGGGGGCCGACTCCTACGAGCAGTACTTC,CASSYRGWGADSYEQYF,TRBJ2-7,.,.,TRBV6-2/TRBV6-3
TGCGCCAGCAGCGCGCTGGGGGGACTTCAAGAGACCCAGTACTTC,CASSALGGLQETQYF,TRBJ2-5,.,.,TRBV5-1
TGCAGTGCTAGAGATCTGGGGGTCTATAGCAATCAGCCCCAGCATTTT,CSARDLGVYSNQPQHF,TRBJ1-5,.,few,TRBV20-1
TGCAGTGCTAGAGCAGACAGGGGGCACGGCACTGAAGCTTTCTTT,CSARADRGHGTEAFF,TRBJ1-1,TRBD1,.,TRBV20-1
TGTGCCAGCAGCCTCTTGGGGGGTTCATCATTAGACACTGAAGCTTTCTTT,CASSLLGGSSLDTEAFF,TRBJ1-1,.,many,TRBV28
TGCGCCAGCAGTGAGGGAGTTGGCGGAAGTTACGAGCAGTACTTC,CASSEGVGGSYEQYF,TRBJ2-7,.,many,TRBV10-1
TGTGCCAGTCGCGGCGTGGGGACAGAGAACACTGAAGCTTTCTTT,CASRGVGTENTEAFF,TRBJ1-1,TRBD1,many,TRBV28
TGCAGTGCTAGATCATTTAGCGGGAGGTTTAAGAACACCGGGGAGCTGTTTTTT,CSARSFSGRFKNTGELFF,TRBJ2-2,TRBD2,.,TRBV20-1
TGCAGCGTTGAAGAAGTCGGGACGAACGCCTACGAGCAGTACTTC,CSVEEVGTNAYEQYF,TRBJ2-7,.,few,TRBV29-1
TGTGCCAGCAGTTCCGTTCTAGGGTACGAGCAGTACTTC,CASSSVLGYEQYF,TRBJ2-7,.,many,TRBV28
TGTGCCAGTTATGATACTAGCGGGAGGGGATACTTC,CASYDTSGRGYF,TRBJ2-7,TRBD2,many,TRBV28
TGCAGTGCTAGAGATCCCAGAACCGGGGAGCTGTTTTTT,CSARDPRTGELFF,TRBJ2-2,.,few,TRBV20-1
TGTGCCAGCAGCCGTAGCGGGAGAAGGGACGAGCAGTACTTC,CASSRSGRRDEQYF,TRBJ2-7,TRBD2,.,TRBV3-1
TGTGCCAGCACTCGGGACAGGGAGGGTGAGCAGTTCTTC,CASTRDREGEQFF,TRBJ2-1,TRBD1,.,TRBV7-8
TGCGCCAGCAGCTCAGGGGGGGGCGATACGCAGTATTTT,CASSSGGGDTQYF,TRBJ2-3,.,.,TRBV5-1
TGTGCCAGCAGGATTCAGGGAGTCATAGGTCAGCCCCAGCATTTT,CASRIQGVIGQPQHF,TRBJ1-5,.,many,TRBV28
TGTGCCAGCACTTACAACACCCCCCAGCGGGAGCCTAAGAAGGATTACGAGCAGTACTTC,CASTYNTPQREPKKDYEQYF,TRBJ2-7,TRBD2,few,TRBV27
TGCAGCGGGGCACTGGGGTTGAGCACAGATACGCAGTATTTT,CSGALGLSTDTQYF,TRBJ2-3,.,.,TRBV29-1
TGCAGCGTTTTAGACCGGGACAGGGCGTTCTACGAGCAGTACTTC,CSVLDRDRAFYEQYF,TRBJ2-7,TRBD1,.,TRBV29-1
TGTGCCAGCAGTGAAAATCTGGGAAACACTGAAGCTTTCTTT,CASSENLGNTEAFF,TRBJ1-1,.,many,TRBV2
TGTGCCAGCAGTATAGGTCGAGGCACAGATACGCAGTATTTT,CASSIGRGTDTQYF,TRBJ2-3,.,few,TRBV2
TGTGCCAGCAGCATACTAGCGGGAGATAACAATGAGCAGTTCTTC,CASSILAGDNNEQFF,TRBJ2-1,TRBD2,.,TRBV6-1
TGTGCCAGCAGCTCGGGTGGGGGCGGGGGCACTGAAGCTTTCTTT,CASSSGGGGGTEAFF,TRBJ1-1,.,.,TRBV5-4
TGTGCCAGCAGTTACGAGACGACCGACACTGAAGCTTTCTTT,CASSYETTDTEAFF,TRBJ1-1,.,many,TRBV6-5
TGTGCCAGCGGAAATTACGAGCAGTACTTC,CASGNYEQYF,TRBJ2-7,.,many,TRBV28
TGCGCCAGCAGCTCAACGCCACCCAAATTCTCCTACGAGCAGTACTTC,CASSSTPPKFSYEQYF,TRBJ2-7,.,few,TRBV5-1
TGTGCCAGCAGCTCAGGAGGGGGTGAAAAACTGTTTTTT,CASSSGGGEKLFF,TRBJ1-4,.,.,TRBV7-6
TGTGCCAGCAGCACAAAAAAAGGGACTAGCGGATACAATGAGCAGTTCTTC,CASSTKKGTSGYNEQFF,TRBJ2-1,TRBD2,few,TRBV7-9
TGTGCCAGCAGTTACTCGAGGGACAGCGGCTACGAGCAGTACTTC,CASSYSRDSGYEQYF,TRBJ2-7,TRBD1,many,TRBV6-5
TGTGCCAGCAGTTTGCCGCGTGGGAGCAATCAGCCCCAGCATTTT,CASSLPRGSNQPQHF,TRBJ1-5,.,many,TRBV28
TGTGCCAGCACCACTCGTTTTCATGGGGAGCTGTTTTTT,CASTTRFHGELFF,TRBJ2-2,.,many,TRBV28
TGTGCCAGCAGTGACCACCGCCGTCATGGGTACTTC,CASSDHRRHGYF,TRBJ2-7,.,.,TRBV25-1
TGTGCCTGGAGATGGGGGGGCCTTGGCTACACCTTC,CAWRWGGLGYTF,TRBJ1-2,.,.,TRBV30
TGTGCCAGCAACCTGGGGACTAGCGGGAGCAATGAGCAGTTCTTC,CASNLGTSGSNEQFF,TRBJ2-1,TRBD2,.,TRBV11-2
TGTGCTAGCAGCTCGTTTGGGGACAATGAGCAGTTCTTC,CASSSFGDNEQFF,TRBJ2-1,.,.,TRBV7-7
TGCAGTGCTATGGACAATAGGGGGACCGAGCAGTTCTTC,CSAMDNRGTEQFF,TRBJ2-1,.,few,TRBV20-1
TGTGCCAGCAGCATTTGGAAGGGAAGCTCCTACAATGAGCAGTTCTTC,CASSIWKGSSYNEQFF,TRBJ2-1,.,few,TRBV2
TGTGCCAGCAGCTCCCTTCCGGACAATGAGCAGTTCTTC,CASSSLPDNEQFF,TRBJ2-1,.,.,TRBV7-3
TGTGCCTGGAGTGTCATAGGCAGGGATACGCAGTATTTT,CAWSVIGRDTQYF,TRBJ2-3,.,.,TRBV30